A single sample is the source of the 10 T cell receptor beta chains below, sequenced in a study of CD8+ T cells in alopecia areata. Extracted RNA was reverse transcribed, and the resulting cDNA served as sequencing template. Produced via immunoSEQ multiplex PCR; TCRdb's table is partial and in-frame only. This sample has about 130,000 clones, with approximately 48% found just once. Sequenced here: CD8+ T cells sorted from blood, sampled at week 0. Every receptor here comes from a human donor with alopecia areata.

The sample holds a few counts of this clone. The CDR3 nucleotides are TGTGCCAGCACCGACGGGTGGAAAGCTTTCTTT. It yields the protein CASTDGWKAFF. The chain has TRBV27 and TRBJ1-1, with no clear D. V dropped 7 bases and J dropped 9 bases, with 12 bases sitting between them. The CDR3 contains 11 residues. The V gene's germline CDR1 is MNHEY and CDR2 SMNVEV (reference sequence).

The gene calls are TRBV18 and TRBJ2-2, with TRBD2 matching over 7 bases. With V trimmed by 4 bases and J by 3 bases, 5 bases remained unmatched. CDR1 and CDR2 from the germline V gene are KGHSH and LQKENI. The CDR3 runs to 15 residues. The CDR3 DNA is TGTGCCAGCTCACTCTCCCGGGGGGACACCGGGGAGCTGTTTTTT. Translating it yields CASSLSRGDTGELFF.

The chain carries TRBV7-8 and TRBJ2-3, with 16 bases aligning to TRBD2. The CDR3 is made up of 17 amino acids. The V and J ends lost 5 bases and 5 bases, in that order; junction bases with no gene match: 7. Germline V gene sequence: CDR1 SGHVS, CDR2 FQNEAQ. Here the CDR3 DNA reads TGTGCCAGCAGCGCGGGACTAGCGGGGGGGCCAAAAGATACGCAGTATTTT. It translates to CASSAGLAGGPKDTQYF.

This chain links TRBV30 with TRBJ1-4, with TRBD1 identical over 9 bases. The CDR3 has 15 amino acids. Germline V lookup: CDR1 GTSNPN, CDR2 SVGIG (reference sequence). The ends lost 0 bases at V and 8 bases at J; junction bases unmatched: 7. The CDR3 spells CAWSVRGQGGEKLFF. CDR3 nucleotides: TGTGCCTGGAGTGTAAGGGGACAGGGAGGGGAAAAACTGTTTTTT.

The chain has TRBV5-6 and TRBJ2-7; TRBD1 might be the D (6 bases). The CDR3 spans 16 residues. V was trimmed by 6 bases and J by 0 bases, leaving 19 bases between them. Germline-derived CDR1 and CDR2 are SGHDT and YYEEEE. The CDR3 DNA sequence: TGTGCCAGCACCACCTGGGGGCTAGAAAGCTCCTACGAGCAGTACTTC. Amino acid sequence: CASTTWGLESSYEQYF.

This clone was observed a handful of times. The chain links TRBV6-5 to TRBJ1-1, with D possibly matching TRBD1 (6 bases). The CDR3 extends over 12 amino acids. V was pared by 6 bases and J by 6 bases, with 11 bases between. Germline V lookup: CDR1 MNHEY, CDR2 SVGAGI. CDR3 in DNA: TGTGCCAGCAGAACAGGGAGGGCTGAAGCTTTCTTT. Protein sequence: CASRTGRAEAFF.

A note on this clone: The junction shows a germline mismatch at one end, possibly a read error. This CDR3 is also generated by other DNA sequences in the sample. The chain joins TRBV23-1 to TRBJ1-5, with D possibly being TRBD1 (6 bases). TRBV23-1 is an ORF; its function is uncertain. The length of the CDR3 is 16 residues. Here the CDR3 reads CASSHPRVDSNQPQHF. The CDR3 DNA reads TGCGCCAGCAGTCATCCGAGGGTGGACAGCAATCAGCCCCAGCACTTT.

This clone turned up a few times. The chain carries TRBV27 and TRBJ1-1; a possible D gene is TRBD1 (5 bases). CDR1 is MNHEY, CDR2 SMNVEV, per germline (reference sequence). The length of the CDR3 is 14 residues. Trimming stripped 3 bases from V and 1 base from J, with 9 bases between. CDR3 DNA sequence: TGTGCCAGCAGTTTCGGGGGGTCGAACACTGAAGCTTTCTTT. Its translation: CASSFGGSNTEAFF.

The V gene is TRBV13, the J gene TRBJ2-7; 14 positions agree with TRBD2. V was clipped by 3 bases and J by 2 bases; unmatched bases: 3. Germline V lookup: CDR1 PRHDT, CDR2 FYEKMQ (reference sequence). The CDR3 totals 16 residues. This chain's CDR3 is CASSFWTSGGTYEQYF. CDR3 in DNA: TGTGCCAGCAGCTTCTGGACTAGCGGGGGGACCTACGAGCAGTACTTC.

The rearrangement uses TRBV4-1 and TRBJ2-2, with TRBD1 identical over 7 bases. V trimming: 1 base; J trimming: 0 bases; junction bases outside the gene matches: 8. CDR3 length equals 18 residues. Germline CDR1 reads MGHRA; CDR2 reads YSYEKL. As DNA, the CDR3 is TGCGCCAGCAGCCAAGCGCCCCCCGGGACAGCGAACACCGGGGAGCTGTTTTTT. As protein: CASSQAPPGTANTGELFF.